Below, 27 T cell receptor beta chains from the same sample are listed, as sequenced in a study of OX40 agonist ivuxolimab in advanced cancers. The method was immunoSEQ multiplex PCR; TCRdb's version includes in-frame clones alone and lacks a portion of them. The repertoire consists of about 83,000 clones, with approximately 90% occurring once and the leading ten covering under 0.9%. This sample comprised CD4+ or CD8+ T cells sorted from blood, obtained in a trial of the OX40 agonist ivuxolimab. The origin of the receptors is an adult with an advanced solid tumor such as melanoma, head and neck, liver or kidney cancer.

This chain links TRBV18 with TRBJ1-1, with TRBD1 as a possible D gene (6 bases). The V gene's germline CDR1 is KGHSH and CDR2 LQKENI. The CDR3 totals 15 residues. The V end lost 4 bases, the J end lost 3 bases, and 15 bases lay between the germline ends. The CDR3 DNA reads TGTGCCAGCTCACAATCACAGGGTGTCGACACTGAAGCTTTCTTT. It yields the protein CASSQSQGVDTEAFF.

The chain recombines TRBV6-5 with TRBJ1-5, with 9 bases matching TRBD1. CDR1 MNHEY and CDR2 SVGAGI come from the germline V gene. Trimming at V came to 0 bases and at J to 4 bases, leaving 4 bases not matched to a gene. The length of the CDR3 is 16 residues. DNA for the CDR3: TGTGCCAGCAGTTACTCGGGGACAGGGCGGAATCAGCCCCAGCATTTT. It codes for CASSYSGTGRNQPQHF.

J is TRBJ1-2 and V is TRBV18; no clear D. The V gene lost 2 bases and the J gene lost 4 bases, with 11 bases spanning the gap. Per germline, CDR1 KGHSH and CDR2 LQKENI. The CDR3 covers 14 residues. DNA for the CDR3: TGTGCCAGCTCACCATCAACAGCTGTCTATGGCTACACCTTC. It encodes CASSPSTAVYGYTF.

The V and J genes are TRBV5-1 and TRBJ2-7; TRBD2 matches at 7 bases. Germline trimming cut 0 bases from V and 3 bases from J; bases unmatched to any gene: 9. The germline V gene has CDR1 SGHRS and CDR2 YFSETQ. The CDR3 covers 16 residues. CDR3 DNA sequence: TGCGCCAGCAGCTTGGGTCGGACTCTAGCGGACTACGAGCAGTACTTC. The encoded protein is CASSLGRTLADYEQYF.

As DNA, the CDR3 is TGTGCCAGCTCACCCCAGGACAGGTACGATGGCTACACCTTC. This translates into CASSPQDRYDGYTF. The chain uses TRBV18 and TRBJ1-2; TRBD1 agrees at 7 bases. CDR3 length equals 14 residues. Germline-derived CDR1 and CDR2 are KGHSH and LQKENI. Unmatched junction bases numbered 7, after V lost 3 bases and J lost 6 bases.

The chain employs TRBV2 and TRBJ2-6, with D perhaps matching TRBD1 or TRBD2 (6 bases each). CDR1 and CDR2 from the germline V gene are SNHLY and FYNNEI. The V end lost 10 bases, the J end lost 1 base, and 8 bases lay between the germline ends. This CDR3 has 13 amino acids. The CDR3 region is CAKGGSGANVLTF. DNA of the CDR3: TGTGCCAAGGGGGGTTCTGGGGCCAACGTCCTGACTTTC.

This chain links TRBV10-3 with TRBJ2-1; possible D gene TRBD2, 5 bases. CDR3 size: 15 residues. With 6 bases removed from V and 7 bases from J, the gap between germline ends came to 19 bases. CDR1 ENHRY and CDR2 SYGVKD come from the germline V gene. The CDR3 DNA reads as TGTGCCATCAGCCCCCCGGGCCCCACGGGGAATGAGCAGTTCTTC. It specifies CAISPPGPTGNEQFF.

In this sample, this clone turned up a few times. This sequence joins TRBV19 and TRBJ1-5; D ambiguous. The CDR3 extends over 15 amino acids. Germline values: CDR1 LNHDA, CDR2 SQIVND (reference sequence). Trimming pared 6 bases from V and 0 bases from J, leaving 12 bases between. CDR3 nucleotides: TGTGCCAGTAGGGATCGGACGGCTAGCAATCAGCCCCAGCATTTT. It is translated as CASRDRTASNQPQHF.

The J gene is TRBJ1-1, the V gene TRBV19; no reliable D call. Germline lookup yields CDR1 LNHDA and CDR2 SQIVND (reference sequence). The CDR3 totals 16 residues. The V and J ends lost 3 bases and 1 base respectively, with 15 bases between them. In DNA, the CDR3 is TGTGCCAGTAGTATTATCCTAGCCAGGCCGAACACTGAAGCTTTCTTT. Translation gives CASSIILARPNTEAFF.

The chain recombines TRBV5-1 with TRBJ2-3, with D perhaps TRBD1 or TRBD2 (5 bases each). CDR1 SGHRS and CDR2 YFSETQ come from the germline V gene. V lost 0 bases to trimming and J lost 2 bases, with 10 bases between them. CDR3 length: 15 amino acids. The CDR3 sequence: CASSLASGHTDTQYF. The DNA of the CDR3 is TGCGCCAGCAGCTTGGCTTCGGGGCACACAGATACGCAGTATTTT.

The genes are TRBV6-5 and TRBJ1-6; the match to TRBD1 covers 7 bases. V shed 6 bases, J shed 9 bases, and the junction held 5 bases outside the gene matches. This CDR3 spans 13 amino acids. Germline lookup yields CDR1 MNHEY and CDR2 SVGAGI. The CDR3 is CASSQRQGSPLHF. As DNA, the CDR3 is TGTGCCAGCAGCCAACGACAGGGTTCACCCCTCCACTTT.

CDR3 coding DNA: TGTGCCAGCAGTACTCAGGGGATTCGATTATTGAACACTGAAGCTTTCTTT. Translated: CASSTQGIRLLNTEAFF. The chain combines TRBV28 with TRBJ1-1, with D perhaps TRBD1 (6 bases). V lost 5 bases to trimming and J lost 0 bases, with 19 bases between them. Germline CDR1 MDHEN, CDR2 SYDVKM. This CDR3 has 17 residues.

The V and J genes are TRBV6-5 and TRBJ1-3; D might be TRBD1 (6 bases). Trimming removed 6 bases at V and 4 bases at J, with 7 bases between. The CDR3 loop spans 12 amino acids. The germline V gene has CDR1 MNHEY and CDR2 SVGAGI. As DNA, the CDR3 is TGTGCCAGCAGCCAGGGGGGAAACACCATATATTTT. Residues: CASSQGGNTIYF.

The chain combines TRBV10-3 with TRBJ2-7; 8 bases are shared with TRBD1. Losses at the gene ends were 4 bases for V and 2 bases for J; bases not matched to a gene: 13. The CDR3 is made up of 17 amino acids. From germline, CDR1 is ENHRY and CDR2 SYGVKD. This CDR3 reads CAISAQTGQGLTYEQYF. The CDR3 bases are TGTGCCATCAGTGCTCAAACAGGACAGGGCCTAACCTACGAGCAGTACTTC.

The chain recombines TRBV7-9 with TRBJ1-1, with D unclear. Germline V gene lookup returns CDR1 SEHNR and CDR2 FQNEAQ (reference sequence). V dropped 5 bases and J dropped 3 bases, with 10 bases sitting between them. The CDR3 spans 13 residues. CDR3 loop: CASSPTVYTEAFF. The CDR3 bases are TGTGCCAGCAGCCCGACGGTGTACACTGAAGCTTTCTTT. The full variable domain, with the rest looked up from reference TRBV7-9 and TRBJ1-1, is DTGVSQNPRHKITKRGQNVTFRCDPISEHNRLYWYRQTLGQGPEFLTYFQNEAQLEKSRLLSDRFSAERPKGSFSTLEIQRTEQGDSAMYLCASSPTVYTEAFFGQGTRLTVV.

The chain uses TRBV7-2 and TRBJ1-1; D is perhaps TRBD1 (5 bases). Per the germline V gene, CDR1 is SGHTA and CDR2 is FQGNSA. Trimming took off 4 bases at V and 6 bases at J, with 15 bases between the two ends. CDR3 length equals 14 residues. This CDR3 is CASSSGVRYPEAFF. CDR3 nucleotides: TGTGCCAGCAGCTCGGGGGTGAGGTACCCTGAAGCTTTCTTT.

The chain joins TRBV4-3 to TRBJ2-7; TRBD1 matches at 10 bases. From germline, CDR1 is LGHNA and CDR2 YSLEER. The V segment lost 3 bases and the J segment 3 bases; nucleotides outside the gene matches: 8. This CDR3 region has 16 residues. CDR3 sequence reads: CASSQAPGQGHYEQYF. The CDR3 DNA reads as TGCGCCAGCAGCCAGGCCCCGGGACAGGGGCACTACGAGCAGTACTTC.

V usage is TRBV25-1 and J usage is TRBJ2-1; TRBD1 matches 7 bases. Germline values: CDR1 MGHDK, CDR2 SYGVNS. V gave up 3 bases and J gave up 7 bases; unmatched junction bases: 9. CDR3 length equals 15 residues. The DNA of the CDR3 is TGTGCCAGCAGTGATACCTCAGGGACAGAAAATGAGCAGTTCTTC. Its protein product is CASSDTSGTENEQFF.

A note on this clone: This sample also contains other DNA sequences that code for the same CDR3. The chain is built from TRBV18 and TRBJ1-2; D remains ambiguous. The CDR3 has 12 amino acids. Trimming removed 6 bases at V and 2 bases at J, with 7 bases between. The V gene's germline CDR1 is KGHSH and CDR2 LQKENI. CDR3 in amino acids: CASSQDNYGYTF. CDR3 coding DNA: TGTGCCAGCTCGCAAGACAACTATGGCTACACCTTC.

V and J are TRBV25-1 and TRBJ1-2, with a tentative D call TRBD1 (5 bases). V lost 4 bases to trimming and J lost 4 bases, with 13 bases between them. There are 14 residues in the CDR3. Germline CDR1 is MGHDK and CDR2 is SYGVNS. The DNA for the CDR3 is TGTGCCAGCAGTGGGCAGGGTAAGCCCTATGGCTACACCTTC. It specifies CASSGQGKPYGYTF.

This clone was found once. This CDR3 is CASSLRGYGDTIYF. The CDR3 DNA sequence: TGTGCCAGCAGCTTACGGGGGTATGGGGACACCATATATTTT. The chain employs TRBV11-2 and TRBJ1-3, with D possibly TRBD1 on 5 matching bases. Looked up from germline, CDR1 is SGHAT and CDR2 is FQNNGV. The V end lost 2 bases, the J end lost 8 bases, and 13 bases lay between the germline ends. The CDR3 is made up of 14 amino acids.

This chain uses TRBV6-1 with TRBJ2-7, with D maybe TRBD2 (5 bases). There are 17 residues in the CDR3. Germline V gene lookup returns CDR1 MNHNS and CDR2 SASEGT. Trimming shortened V by 4 bases and J by 4 bases, and 23 bases separated the two germline ends. CDR3 loop: CASSAGLVVGVAYEQYF. Here the CDR3 DNA reads TGTGCCAGCAGTGCCGGCCTAGTAGTGGGAGTCGCGTACGAGCAGTACTTC.

The gene calls are TRBV7-9 and TRBJ2-3; no definite D call. Germline V CDR1 and CDR2: SEHNR, FQNEAQ (reference sequence). The length of the CDR3 is 13 residues. The germline V and J ends were trimmed by 2 bases and 6 bases, with 9 bases remaining between them. The CDR3 sequence: CASSLNSGDTQYF. DNA for the CDR3: TGTGCCAGCAGCTTAAACAGTGGCGATACGCAGTATTTT.

This chain joins TRBV27 and TRBJ2-3; 7 nucleotides agree with TRBD2. The germline V gene encodes CDR1 MNHEY and CDR2 SMNVEV (reference sequence). V trimming: 0 bases; J trimming: 6 bases; junction bases outside the gene matches: 3. CDR3 length equals 14 residues. CDR3 in amino acids: CASSLSKRGDTQYF. CDR3 DNA sequence: TGTGCCAGCAGTTTATCTAAGCGGGGTGATACGCAGTATTTT.

This sequence joins TRBV19 and TRBJ2-3, with D unclear. Germline V lookup: CDR1 LNHDA, CDR2 SQIVND (reference sequence). V was pared by 1 base and J by 1 base, with 6 bases between. This CDR3 is built from 14 residues. For the CDR3, the DNA is TGTGCCAGTAGTATAGGGCAGGGCACAGATACGCAGTATTTT. Protein: CASSIGQGTDTQYF. Variable domain in full (rest from reference TRBV19 and TRBJ2-3): DGGITQSPKYLFRKEGQNVTLSCEQNLNHDAMYWYRQDPGQGLRLIYYSQIVNDFQKGDIAEGYSVSREKKESFPLTVTSAQKNPTAFYLCASSIGQGTDTQYFGPGTRLTVL.

This clone was counted once. The J gene is TRBJ2-7, the V gene TRBV4-1; 13 nucleotides line up with TRBD2. V gave up 3 bases and J gave up 3 bases; unmatched junction bases: 5. Germline V gene sequence: CDR1 MGHRA, CDR2 YSYEKL. This CDR3 region has 16 residues. CDR3 amino acids: CASSHQGLAGYYEQYF. CDR3 DNA sequence: TGCGCCAGCAGCCACCAGGGACTAGCGGGGTACTACGAGCAGTACTTC.

This clone has only one observation. The chain has TRBV5-1 and TRBJ2-1; D remains unclear. The CDR3 totals 14 residues. Per the germline V gene, CDR1 is SGHRS and CDR2 is YFSETQ. Trimming took off 0 bases at V and 3 bases at J, with 7 bases between the two ends. CDR3 in amino acids: CASSLALDYNEQFF. The CDR3 region has the DNA TGCGCCAGCAGCTTGGCCTTGGACTACAATGAGCAGTTCTTC.